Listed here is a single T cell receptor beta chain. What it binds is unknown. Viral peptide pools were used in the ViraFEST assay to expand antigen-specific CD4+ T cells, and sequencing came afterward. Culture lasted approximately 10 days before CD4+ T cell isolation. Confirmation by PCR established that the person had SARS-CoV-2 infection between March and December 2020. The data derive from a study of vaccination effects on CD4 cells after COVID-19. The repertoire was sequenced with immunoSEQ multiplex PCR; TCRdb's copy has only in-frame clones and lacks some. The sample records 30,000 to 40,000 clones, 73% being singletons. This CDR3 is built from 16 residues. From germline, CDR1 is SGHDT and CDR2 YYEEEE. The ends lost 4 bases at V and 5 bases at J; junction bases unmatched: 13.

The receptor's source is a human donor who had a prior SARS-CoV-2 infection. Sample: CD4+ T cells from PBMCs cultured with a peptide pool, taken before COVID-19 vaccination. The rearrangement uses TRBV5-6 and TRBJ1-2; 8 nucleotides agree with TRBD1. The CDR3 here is CASSRTWTGTRYGYTF. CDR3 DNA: TGTGCCAGCAGCCGGACCTGGACAGGGACTCGGTATGGCTACACCTTC.